The clone carrying this T cell receptor beta chain was observed a few times. The antigen remains undetermined. Germline V gene lookup returns CDR1 SGDLS and CDR2 YYNGEE. The CDR3 has 16 residues. With V trimmed by 4 bases and J by 10 bases, 10 bases remained unmatched. Sorted CD4+ subsets: naive, central memory, regulatory, stem cell-like memory (CD45RO/CCR7/CD25/CD127/CD95/CD27 panel). These data come from a study of beta chain features in type 1 diabetes. General study points: TCRB CDR3s were moderately but significantly shorter in Type 1 diabetes patients in all four CD4+ subsets. Using cDNA template may skew counts toward highly expressing activated cells. In comparison with healthy donors, patients had naive, central memory and Treg TCRB repertoires that appeared more similar.

cDNA synthesis used the whole RNA isolate, giving expressed TCRB sequences. Generated by immunoSEQ multiplex PCR, the TCRdb table keeps only in-frame clones and is missing some. This sample has almost 350,000 clones; 6.5% to 10% occur once, and the top ten carry around 0.44%. The J gene is TRBJ2-1, the V gene TRBV9; 14 bases match TRBD2. The receptor's source is a young woman in good health. Sequencing input: central memory CD4+ T cells from blood. In nucleotides, the CDR3 is TGTGCCAGCAGCCGAGCAGGGACTAGCGGGAGTGGGGAGCAGTTCTTC. This codes for CASSRAGTSGSGEQFF.